The rows below give T cell receptor beta chains drawn from one sample of a study of shared clonotypes between healthy human individuals. This table comes from immunoSEQ multiplex PCR, and its TCRdb copy is limited to in-frame clones, with some not included. The repertoire has 2 million or so clones, about 95% of them found once; the top ten carry 0.9% to 1.3%. Sequencing was performed on naive CD8+ T cells sorted from blood. Source of these receptors: a man younger than 35 in good health. Each CDR3 is given with its conserved first and last residue. A D gene is named only where the DNA matches it firmly. Part of the rows lack a size; the others show once, few, many or a class for expanded clones.

NA	TRBV6-5	14	TRBJ2-7	NA	CASSPPGTGYEQYF	TGTGCCAGCAGTCCTCCCGGGACTGGGTACGAGCAGTACTTC
NA	TRBV2	12	TRBJ2-7	NA	CASTKGSYEQYF	TGTGCCAGCACCAAAGGGTCCTACGAGCAGTACTTC
NA	TRBV10-3	16	TRBJ1-5	NA	CAISEAGTSSNQPQHF	TGTGCCATCAGTGAGGCGGGAACGTCTAGCAATCAGCCCCAGCATTTT
NA	TRBV2	13	TRBJ1-4	NA	CASARGNDEKLFF	TGTGCCAGCGCCAGGGGAAACGACGAAAAACTGTTTTTT
TRBD2	TRBV4-1	15	TRBJ2-7	NA	CASSQGLAGTYEQYF	TGCGCCAGCAGCCAAGGGCTAGCGGGCACCTACGAGCAGTACTTC
NA	TRBV10-3	13	TRBJ1-5	NA	CAIGDEGGQPQHF	TGTGCCATCGGGGACGAGGGGGGTCAGCCCCAGCATTTT
NA	TRBV5-5	15	TRBJ1-2	NA	CASSLSGGRDYGYTF	TGTGCCAGCAGCTTGTCCGGAGGGAGGGACTATGGCTACACCTTC
NA	TRBV5-8	14	TRBJ2-7	NA	CASSWDASSYEQYF	TGTGCCAGCAGCTGGGACGCGAGCTCCTACGAGCAGTACTTC
NA	TRBV27	14	TRBJ2-7	once	CASSVSQRPGEQYF	TGTGCCAGCAGTGTATCCCAACGTCCTGGCGAGCAGTACTTC
NA	TRBV10-1	13	TRBJ1-2	once	CASSPGHGYGYTF	TGCGCCAGCAGTCCCGGGCACGGGTATGGCTACACCTTC
NA	TRBV28	13	TRBJ2-7	NA	CASSLPWTPEQYF	TGTGCCAGCAGTTTACCCTGGACCCCCGAGCAGTACTTC
NA	TRBV6-1	13	TRBJ2-7	NA	CASSAGAIDEQYF	TGTGCCAGCAGTGCAGGGGCTATCGACGAGCAGTACTTC
NA	TRBV4-1	13	TRBJ2-7	NA	CASSQGGSYEQYF	TGCGCCAGCAGCCAAGGGGGGTCCTACGAGCAGTACTTC
NA	TRBV11-2	15	TRBJ2-1	NA	CASSDSGTSYNEQFF	TGTGCCAGCAGCGACTCCGGGACTTCTTACAATGAGCAGTTCTTC
TRBD2	TRBV13	17	TRBJ2-3	NA	CASSLRLAGPNTGAQYF	TGTGCCAGCAGCTTACGACTAGCGGGACCAAACACAGGGGCGCAGTATTTT
TRBD2	TRBV7-2	16	TRBJ2-5	NA	CASSLGGLAGEETQYF	TGTGCCAGCAGCTTAGGCGGACTAGCGGGAGAAGAGACCCAGTACTTC
TRBD2	TRBV2	18	TRBJ2-3	NA	CASSTYWGGGTGADTQYF	TGTGCCAGCAGTACCTATTGGGGCGGGGGAACAGGCGCAGATACGCAGTATTTT
NA	TRBV2	16	TRBJ2-3	NA	CASSEARGVFTDTQYF	TGTGCCAGCAGTGAAGCGAGGGGCGTCTTTACAGATACGCAGTATTTT
TRBD2	TRBV2	13	TRBJ2-7	NA	CASSGEGLYEQYF	TGTGCCAGCAGTGGGGAGGGGCTCTACGAGCAGTACTTC
TRBD2	TRBV10-2	14	TRBJ2-1	few	CASTLAGGYNEQFF	TGCGCCAGCACCTTAGCGGGAGGCTACAATGAGCAGTTCTTC
NA	TRBV6-1	14	TRBJ2-7	NA	CASSEAGLTYEQYF	TGTGCCAGCAGTGAAGCGGGGCTGACTTACGAGCAGTACTTC
NA	TRBV6-5	14	TRBJ1-2	NA	CASSFGGQVYGYTF	TGTGCCAGCAGTTTCGGGGGTCAGGTCTATGGCTACACCTTC
NA	TRBV13	14	TRBJ1-2	NA	CASSLGRGPYGYTF	TGTGCCAGCAGCTTAGGCAGGGGACCCTATGGCTACACCTTC
NA	TRBV29-1	14	TRBJ2-7	NA	CSVVGVTGSYEQYF	TGCAGCGTTGTTGGGGTGACAGGTTCCTACGAGCAGTACTTC
TRBD1	TRBV18	16	TRBJ2-1	NA	CASSLPGQGISDEQFF	TGTGCCAGCTCACTACCGGGACAGGGAATCTCGGATGAGCAGTTCTTC
TRBD2	TRBV5-8	16	TRBJ2-7	NA	CASSLEQREGEYEQYF	TGTGCCAGCAGCTTGGAACAGCGGGAGGGTGAATACGAGCAGTACTTC